This entry describes one T cell receptor (beta chain). This sample stems from a study of technical replicates of blood from a handful of donors. TCRdb keeps only in-frame clones here, not all; method: immunoSEQ multiplex PCR. The sample carries about 84,000 clones, 90% to 95% recorded once. V shed 7 bases and J 3 bases; nucleotides not matched to a gene: 12. CDR3 length: 16 residues. In germline, CDR1 is PRHDT, CDR2 FYEKMQ (reference sequence). This TCR was recovered from a human donor in good health. The sequenced sample was T cells isolated from PBMCs. The chain uses TRBV13 and TRBJ1-1; 9 bases are a match to TRBD1. This CDR3 is CASIPEYRGRDTEAFF. CDR3 nucleotides: TGTGCCAGCATCCCTGAATACAGGGGGCGAGACACTGAAGCTTTCTTT.